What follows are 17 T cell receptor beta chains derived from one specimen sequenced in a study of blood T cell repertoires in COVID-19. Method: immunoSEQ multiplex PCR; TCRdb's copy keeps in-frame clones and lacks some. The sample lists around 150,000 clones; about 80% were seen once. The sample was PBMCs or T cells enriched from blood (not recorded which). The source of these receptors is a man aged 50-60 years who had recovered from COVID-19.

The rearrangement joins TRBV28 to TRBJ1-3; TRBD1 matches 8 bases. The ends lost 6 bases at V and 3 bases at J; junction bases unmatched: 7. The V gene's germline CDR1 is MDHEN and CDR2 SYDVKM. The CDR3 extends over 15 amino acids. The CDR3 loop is CASSATGTGGNTIYF. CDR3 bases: TGTGCCAGCAGCGCAACCGGGACAGGTGGAAACACCATATATTTT.

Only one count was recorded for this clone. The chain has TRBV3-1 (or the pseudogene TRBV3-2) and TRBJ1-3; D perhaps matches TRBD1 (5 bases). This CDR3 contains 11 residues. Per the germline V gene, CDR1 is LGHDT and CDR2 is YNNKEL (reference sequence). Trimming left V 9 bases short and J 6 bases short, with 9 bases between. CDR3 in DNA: TGTGCCAGGGCGGACAAAAACACCATATATTTT. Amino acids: CARADKNTIYF.

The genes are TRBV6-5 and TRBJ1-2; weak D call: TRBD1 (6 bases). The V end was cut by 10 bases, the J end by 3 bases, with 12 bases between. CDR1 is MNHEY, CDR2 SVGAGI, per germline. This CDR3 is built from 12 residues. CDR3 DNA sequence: TGTGCCACCTCGTGGGGGCACTATGGCTACACCTTC. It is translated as CATSWGHYGYTF.

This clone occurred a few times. Written as DNA, the CDR3 is TGTGCCCGCGCCGGGGGGTTGGGCTACACCTTC. It is translated as CARAGGLGYTF. The V gene is TRBV30, the J gene TRBJ1-2; possibly TRBD1 for D (5 bases). CDR3 length: 11 residues. Germline V gene sequence: CDR1 GTSNPN, CDR2 SVGIG (reference sequence). The V gene lost 8 bases and the J gene lost 8 bases, with 15 bases spanning the gap.

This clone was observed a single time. CDR3 DNA: TGTGCCAGCAGCTCGGCCGGGACAGGGGTCAATGAGCAGTTCTTC. Protein product: CASSSAGTGVNEQFF. The genes are TRBV11-3 and TRBJ2-1, with 10 bases matching TRBD1. The ends lost 4 bases at V and 6 bases at J; junction bases unmatched: 6. In germline, CDR1 is SGHNT, CDR2 YENEEA. The length of the CDR3 is 15 residues.

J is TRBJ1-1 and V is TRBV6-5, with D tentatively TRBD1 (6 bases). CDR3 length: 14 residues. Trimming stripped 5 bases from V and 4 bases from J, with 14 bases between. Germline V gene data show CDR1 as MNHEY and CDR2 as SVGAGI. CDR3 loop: CASSPNRVSTEAFF. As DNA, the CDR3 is TGTGCCAGCAGTCCCAACAGGGTAAGCACTGAAGCTTTCTTT.

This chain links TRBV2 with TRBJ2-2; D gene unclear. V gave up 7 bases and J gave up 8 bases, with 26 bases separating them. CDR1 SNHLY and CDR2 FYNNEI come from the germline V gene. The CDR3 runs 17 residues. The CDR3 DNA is TGTGCCAGCACAAAGTTCCGAATGGGTCAGTCCGGGGGGGAGCTGTTTTTT. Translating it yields CASTKFRMGQSGGELFF.

The CDR3 coding sequence is TGCGCCAGCAGCTTGGGCCCAGAGGGCAATCAGCCCCAGCATTTT. This gives the protein CASSLGPEGNQPQHF. The J gene is TRBJ1-5, the V gene TRBV5-1, with D uncertain. The CDR3 spans 15 residues. Trimming removed 0 bases from V and 2 bases from J, with 9 bases in between. Germline assignment: CDR1 SGHRS and CDR2 YFSETQ.

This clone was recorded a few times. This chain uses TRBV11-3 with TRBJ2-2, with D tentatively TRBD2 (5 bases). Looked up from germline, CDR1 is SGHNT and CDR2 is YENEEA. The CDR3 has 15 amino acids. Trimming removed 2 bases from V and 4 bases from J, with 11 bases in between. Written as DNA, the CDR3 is TGTGCCAGCAGCTTACGGGGTGTGGGCACCGGGGAGCTGTTTTTT. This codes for CASSLRGVGTGELFF.

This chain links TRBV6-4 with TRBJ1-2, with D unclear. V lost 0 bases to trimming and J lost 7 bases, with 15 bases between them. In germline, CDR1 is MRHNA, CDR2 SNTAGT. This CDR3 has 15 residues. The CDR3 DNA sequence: TGTGCCAGCAGTGACTCGATGGAGGGATATGGTGGCTACACCTTC. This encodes CASSDSMEGYGGYTF.

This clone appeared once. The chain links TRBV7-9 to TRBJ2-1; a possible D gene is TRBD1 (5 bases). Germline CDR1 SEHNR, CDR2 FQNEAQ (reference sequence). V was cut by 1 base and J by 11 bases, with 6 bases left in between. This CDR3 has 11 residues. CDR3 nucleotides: TGTGCCAGCAGCTTAGAGGGGCAGCAGTTCTTC. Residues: CASSLEGQQFF. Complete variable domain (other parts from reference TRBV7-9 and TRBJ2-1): DTGVSQNPRHKITKRGQNVTFRCDPISEHNRLYWYRQTLGQGPEFLTYFQNEAQLEKSRLLSDRFSAERPKGSFSTLEIQRTEQGDSAMYLCASSLEGQQFFGPGTRLTVL.

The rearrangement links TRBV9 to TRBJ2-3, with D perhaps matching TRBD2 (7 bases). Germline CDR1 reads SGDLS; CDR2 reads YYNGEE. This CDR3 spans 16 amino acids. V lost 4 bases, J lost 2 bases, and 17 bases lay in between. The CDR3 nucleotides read TGTGCCAGCAGCACGGAGGGGGGGAGTTACACAGATACGCAGTATTTT. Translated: CASSTEGGSYTDTQYF.

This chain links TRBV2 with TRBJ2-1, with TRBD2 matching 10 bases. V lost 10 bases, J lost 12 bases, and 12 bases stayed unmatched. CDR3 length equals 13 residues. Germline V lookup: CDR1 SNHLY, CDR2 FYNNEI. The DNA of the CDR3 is TGTGCCAACGACTACGTCGCTAGCGGGAGGCAGTTCTTC. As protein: CANDYVASGRQFF.

This CDR3 reads CASSDRDRGKTEAFF. CDR3 DNA sequence: TGTGCCAGCAGCGACCGGGACAGGGGGAAAACTGAAGCTTTCTTT. The chain carries TRBV9 and TRBJ1-1, with TRBD1 matching 11 bases. Germline V gene data show CDR1 as SGDLS and CDR2 as YYNGEE. Losses at the gene ends were 3 bases for V and 5 bases for J; bases not matched to a gene: 6. The CDR3 has 15 amino acids.

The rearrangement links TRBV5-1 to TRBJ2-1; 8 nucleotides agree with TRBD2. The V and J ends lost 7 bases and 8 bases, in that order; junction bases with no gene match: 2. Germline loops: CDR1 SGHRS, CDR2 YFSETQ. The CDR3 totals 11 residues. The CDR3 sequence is CASRGGDEQFF. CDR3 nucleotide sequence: TGCGCCAGCCGGGGGGGCGATGAGCAGTTCTTC.

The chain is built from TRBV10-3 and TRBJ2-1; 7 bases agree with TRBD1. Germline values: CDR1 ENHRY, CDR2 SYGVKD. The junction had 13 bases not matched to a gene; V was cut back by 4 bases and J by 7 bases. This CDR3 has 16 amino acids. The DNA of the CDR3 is TGTGCCATCAGTGGCACCGGGACAGCGATCGGGAATGAGCAGTTCTTC. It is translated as CAISGTGTAIGNEQFF.

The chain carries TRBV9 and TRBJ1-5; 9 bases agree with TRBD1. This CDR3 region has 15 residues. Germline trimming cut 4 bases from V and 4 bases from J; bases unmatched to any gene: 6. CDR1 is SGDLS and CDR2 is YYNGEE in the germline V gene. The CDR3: CASSTTGTGNQPQHF. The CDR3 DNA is TGTGCCAGCAGCACAACCGGGACAGGGAATCAGCCCCAGCATTTT.